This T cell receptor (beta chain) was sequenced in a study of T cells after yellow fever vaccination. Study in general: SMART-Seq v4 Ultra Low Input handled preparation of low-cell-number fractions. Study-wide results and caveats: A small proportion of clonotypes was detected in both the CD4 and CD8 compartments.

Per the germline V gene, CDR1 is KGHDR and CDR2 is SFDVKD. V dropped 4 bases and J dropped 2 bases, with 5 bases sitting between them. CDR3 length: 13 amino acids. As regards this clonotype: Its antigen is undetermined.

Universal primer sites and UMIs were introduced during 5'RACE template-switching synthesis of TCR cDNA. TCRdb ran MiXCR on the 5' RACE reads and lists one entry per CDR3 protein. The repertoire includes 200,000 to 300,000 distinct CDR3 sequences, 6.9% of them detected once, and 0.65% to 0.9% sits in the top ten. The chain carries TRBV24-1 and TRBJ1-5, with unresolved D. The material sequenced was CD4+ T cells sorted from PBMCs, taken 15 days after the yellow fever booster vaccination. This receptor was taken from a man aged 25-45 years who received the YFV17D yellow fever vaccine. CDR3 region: CATSDLGNQPQHF. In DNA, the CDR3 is TGTGCCACCAGTGACCTAGGCAATCAGCCCCAGCATTTT.